This T cell receptor beta chain was obtained from a study of Ad26.COV2.S vaccination and SARS-CoV-2 variants. Study background: The donor belonged to the COV1001 Ad26.COV2.S trial arm. Each vaccinee took Ad26.COV2.S intramuscularly, once or twice 56 days apart.

Libraries were prepared by immunoSEQ multiplex PCR; TCRdb keeps only in-frame clonotypes and omits some of them. Of about 240,000 clones in the sample, roughly 88% were seen once. As for this clone: The target antigen is unknown.

The CDR3 contains 16 residues. Germline V gene lookup returns CDR1 SEHNR and CDR2 FQNEAQ (reference sequence). Trimming at V came to 0 bases and at J to 8 bases, leaving 5 bases not matched to a gene. Findings of the study overall: Analyses of TCR breadth and depth may have underestimated total T cell responses.

Regarding treatment: roughly 19 received Ad26.COV2.S at low or high dose, single or two shots; five or six received placebo; per-sample allocation not given. On day 63 after the first injection, vaccine and placebo recipients gave samples. Within Boston, the person who donated was an adult of 18-55 years. This TCR came from a person between 18 and 65 years old who received the Ad26.COV2.S COVID-19 vaccine or a placebo. The chain links TRBV7-9 to TRBJ2-1; 12 nucleotides agree with TRBD2. The input for sequencing was peripheral blood, taken in a trial of Ad26.COV2.S vaccine versus placebo. This chain's CDR3 is CASSLALAGGPYEQFF. Here the CDR3 DNA reads TGTGCCAGCAGCTTAGCTCTAGCGGGGGGGCCCTATGAGCAGTTCTTC. Combining the CDR3 with reference TRBV7-9 and TRBJ2-1 gives the whole variable domain DTGVSQNPRHKITKRGQNVTFRCDPISEHNRLYWYRQTLGQGPEFLTYFQNEAQLEKSRLLSDRFSAERPKGSFSTLEIQRTEQGDSAMYLCASSLALAGGPYEQFFGPGTRLTVL.